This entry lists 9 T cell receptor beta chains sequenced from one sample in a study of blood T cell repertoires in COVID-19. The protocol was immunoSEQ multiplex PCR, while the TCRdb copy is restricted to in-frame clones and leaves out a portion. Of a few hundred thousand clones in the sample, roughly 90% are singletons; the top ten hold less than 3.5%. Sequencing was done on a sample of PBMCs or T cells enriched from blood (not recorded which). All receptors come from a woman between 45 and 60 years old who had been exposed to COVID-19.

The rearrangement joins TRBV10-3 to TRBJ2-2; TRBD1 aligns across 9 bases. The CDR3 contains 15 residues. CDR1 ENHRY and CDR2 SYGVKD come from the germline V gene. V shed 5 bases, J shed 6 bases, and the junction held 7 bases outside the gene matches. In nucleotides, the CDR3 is TGTGCCATCAGTAACCGGGACAGGGAGGCCGGGGAGCTGTTTTTT. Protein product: CAISNRDREAGELFF.

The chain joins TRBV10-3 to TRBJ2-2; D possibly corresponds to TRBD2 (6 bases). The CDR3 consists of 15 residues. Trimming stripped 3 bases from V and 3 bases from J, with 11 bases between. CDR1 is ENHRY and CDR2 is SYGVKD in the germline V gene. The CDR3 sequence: CAISDRGGDTGELFF. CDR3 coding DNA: TGTGCCATCAGTGATCGGGGAGGCGACACCGGGGAGCTGTTTTTT.

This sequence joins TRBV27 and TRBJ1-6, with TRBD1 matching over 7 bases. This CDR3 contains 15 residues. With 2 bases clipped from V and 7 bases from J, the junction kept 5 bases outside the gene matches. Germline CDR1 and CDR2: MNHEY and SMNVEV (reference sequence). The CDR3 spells CASSLLGTENSPLHF. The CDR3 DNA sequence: TGTGCCAGCAGTTTACTCGGGACAGAAAATTCACCCCTCCACTTT.

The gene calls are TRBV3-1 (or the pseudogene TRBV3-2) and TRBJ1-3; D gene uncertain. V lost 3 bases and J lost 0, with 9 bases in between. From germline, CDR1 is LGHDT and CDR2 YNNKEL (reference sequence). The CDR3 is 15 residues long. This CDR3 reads CASSQAGISGNTIYF. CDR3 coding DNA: TGTGCCAGCAGCCAGGCGGGCATCTCTGGAAACACCATATATTTT.

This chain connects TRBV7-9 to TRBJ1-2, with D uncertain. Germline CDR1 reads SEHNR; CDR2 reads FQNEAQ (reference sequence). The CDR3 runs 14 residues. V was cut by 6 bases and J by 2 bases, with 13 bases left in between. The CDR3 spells CASSFNPRNYGYTF. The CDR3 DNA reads TGTGCCAGCAGTTTTAATCCCCGGAACTATGGCTACACCTTC.

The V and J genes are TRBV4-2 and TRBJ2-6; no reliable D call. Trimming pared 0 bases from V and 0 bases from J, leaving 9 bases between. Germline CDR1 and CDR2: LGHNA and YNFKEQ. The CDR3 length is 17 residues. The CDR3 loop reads CASSQDRTYSGANVLTF. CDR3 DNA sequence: TGTGCCAGCAGCCAAGATCGCACTTACTCTGGGGCCAACGTCCTGACTTTC.

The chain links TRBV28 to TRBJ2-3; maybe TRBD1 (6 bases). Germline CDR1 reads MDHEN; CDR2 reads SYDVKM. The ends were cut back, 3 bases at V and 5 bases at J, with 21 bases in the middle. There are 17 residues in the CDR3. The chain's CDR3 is CASSLGAGARPGDTQYF. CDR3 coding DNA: TGTGCCAGCAGTTTGGGGGCAGGGGCCAGACCAGGAGATACGCAGTATTTT.

The CDR3 sequence is CASSPPGARGYTF. The CDR3 bases are TGTGCCAGCTCACCACCGGGGGCGCGAGGCTACACCTTC. The chain is built from TRBV18 and TRBJ1-2; the D gene is possibly TRBD1 (6 bases). The CDR3 spans 13 residues. Deletions cut 0 bases from V and 8 bases from J, with 10 bases between. Per the germline V gene, CDR1 is KGHSH and CDR2 is LQKENI.

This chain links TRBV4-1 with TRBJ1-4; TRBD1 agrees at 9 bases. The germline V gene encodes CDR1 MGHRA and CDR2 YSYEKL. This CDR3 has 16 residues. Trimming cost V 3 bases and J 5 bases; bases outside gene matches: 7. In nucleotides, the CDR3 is TGCGCCAGCAGCCATCTCGTAGGGACAGGGAATGAAAAACTGTTTTTT. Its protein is CASSHLVGTGNEKLFF.